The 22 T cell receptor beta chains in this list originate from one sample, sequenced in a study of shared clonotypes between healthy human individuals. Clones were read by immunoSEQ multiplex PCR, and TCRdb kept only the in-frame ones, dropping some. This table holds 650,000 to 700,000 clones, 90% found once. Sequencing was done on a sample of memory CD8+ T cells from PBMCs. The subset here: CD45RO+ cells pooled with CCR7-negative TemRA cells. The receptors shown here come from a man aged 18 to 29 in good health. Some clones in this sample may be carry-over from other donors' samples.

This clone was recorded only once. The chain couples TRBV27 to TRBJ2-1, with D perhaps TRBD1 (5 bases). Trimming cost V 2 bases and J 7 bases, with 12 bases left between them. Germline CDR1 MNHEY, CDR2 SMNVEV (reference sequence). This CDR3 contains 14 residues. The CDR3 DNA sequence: TGTGCCAGCAGTTTAAGGCAGGGTCAAAATGAGCAGTTCTTC. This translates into CASSLRQGQNEQFF.

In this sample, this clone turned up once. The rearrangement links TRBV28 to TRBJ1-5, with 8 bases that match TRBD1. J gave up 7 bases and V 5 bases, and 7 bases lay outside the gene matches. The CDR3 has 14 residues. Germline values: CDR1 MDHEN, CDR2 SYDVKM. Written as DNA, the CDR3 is TGTGCCAGCAGTCTAGGACAGGGCGACCAGCCCCAGCATTTT. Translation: CASSLGQGDQPQHF.

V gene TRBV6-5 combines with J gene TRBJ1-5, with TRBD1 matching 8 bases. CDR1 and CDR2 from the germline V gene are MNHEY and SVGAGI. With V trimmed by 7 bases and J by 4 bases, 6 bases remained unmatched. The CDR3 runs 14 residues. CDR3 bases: TGTGCCAGCACCCTTCGACAGGGGAATCAGCCCCAGCATTTT. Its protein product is CASTLRQGNQPQHF.

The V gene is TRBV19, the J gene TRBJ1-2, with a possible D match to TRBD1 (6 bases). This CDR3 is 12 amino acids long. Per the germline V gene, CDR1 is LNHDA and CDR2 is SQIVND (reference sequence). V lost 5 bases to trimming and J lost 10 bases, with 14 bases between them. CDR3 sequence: CASSVEGQLYTF. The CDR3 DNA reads TGTGCCAGTAGTGTCGAAGGACAGCTCTACACCTTC.

The CDR3 DNA is TGTGCCTGGAGTGATATGAACACTGAAGCTTTCTTT. It is translated as CAWSDMNTEAFF. The chain uses TRBV30 and TRBJ1-1; D is ambiguous. V gave up 1 base and J gave up 0 bases, with 3 bases separating them. The CDR3 extends over 12 amino acids. CDR1 is GTSNPN and CDR2 is SVGIG in the germline V gene (reference sequence).

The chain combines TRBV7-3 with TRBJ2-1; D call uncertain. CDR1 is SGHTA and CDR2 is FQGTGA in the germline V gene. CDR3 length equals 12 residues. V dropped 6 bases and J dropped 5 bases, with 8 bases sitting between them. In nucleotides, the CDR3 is TGTGCCAGCAGTGCACCGGACAATGAGCAGTTCTTC. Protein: CASSAPDNEQFF.

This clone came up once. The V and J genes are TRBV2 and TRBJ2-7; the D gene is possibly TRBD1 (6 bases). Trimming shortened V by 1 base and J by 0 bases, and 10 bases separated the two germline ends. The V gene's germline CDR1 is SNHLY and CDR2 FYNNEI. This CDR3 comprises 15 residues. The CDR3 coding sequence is TGTGCCAGCAGTGAAGGGACAGAAAGCTCCTACGAGCAGTACTTC. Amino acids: CASSEGTESSYEQYF.

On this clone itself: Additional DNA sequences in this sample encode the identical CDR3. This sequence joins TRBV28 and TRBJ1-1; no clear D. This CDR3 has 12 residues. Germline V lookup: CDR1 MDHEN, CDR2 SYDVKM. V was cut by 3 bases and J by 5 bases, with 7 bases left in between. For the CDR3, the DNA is TGTGCCAGCAGTTTTTCCGGGACTGAAGCTTTCTTT. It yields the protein CASSFSGTEAFF. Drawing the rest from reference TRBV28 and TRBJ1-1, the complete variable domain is DVKVTQSSRYLVKRTGEKVFLECVQDMDHENMFWYRQDPGLGLRLIYFSYDVKMKEKGDIPEGYSVSREKKERFSLILESASTNQTSMYLCASSFSGTEAFFGQGTRLTVV.

The CDR3 loop reads CASSSDRGGELFF. CDR3 sequence (DNA): TGTGCCAGCAGCTCGGACAGGGGCGGGGAGCTGTTTTTT. The chain employs TRBV7-9 and TRBJ2-2, with 9 nucleotides matching TRBD1. The CDR3 runs 13 residues. With 4 bases clipped from V and 7 bases from J, the junction kept 1 base outside the gene matches. Germline V CDR1 and CDR2: SEHNR, FQNEAQ (reference sequence).

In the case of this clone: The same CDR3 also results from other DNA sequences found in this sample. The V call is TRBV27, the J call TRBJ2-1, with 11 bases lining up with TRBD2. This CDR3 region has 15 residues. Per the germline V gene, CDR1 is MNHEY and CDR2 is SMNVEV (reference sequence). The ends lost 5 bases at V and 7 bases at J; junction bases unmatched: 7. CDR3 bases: TGTGCCAGCAGTCCCGGGACTAGCGGTAGGAATGAGCAGTTCTTC. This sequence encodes CASSPGTSGRNEQFF.

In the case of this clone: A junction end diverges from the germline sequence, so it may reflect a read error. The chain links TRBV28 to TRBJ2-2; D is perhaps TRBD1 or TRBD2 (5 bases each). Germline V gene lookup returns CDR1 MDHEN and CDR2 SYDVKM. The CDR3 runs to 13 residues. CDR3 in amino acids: CASSPGTTAELFF. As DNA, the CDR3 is TGTGCCAGCAGCCCGGGGACCACCGCGGAGCTGTTTTTT.

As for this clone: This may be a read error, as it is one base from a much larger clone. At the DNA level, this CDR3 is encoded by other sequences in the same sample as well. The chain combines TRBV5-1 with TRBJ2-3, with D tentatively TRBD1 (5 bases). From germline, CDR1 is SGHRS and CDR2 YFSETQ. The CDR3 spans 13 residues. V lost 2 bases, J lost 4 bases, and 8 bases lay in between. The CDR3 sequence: CASSFREADTQYF. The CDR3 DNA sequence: TGCGCCAGCAGCTTCAGGGAAGCAGATACGCAGTATTTT.

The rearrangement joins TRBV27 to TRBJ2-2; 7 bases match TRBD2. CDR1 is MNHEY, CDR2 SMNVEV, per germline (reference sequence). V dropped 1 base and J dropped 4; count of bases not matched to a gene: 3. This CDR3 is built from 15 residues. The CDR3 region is CASSLWGGSTGELFF. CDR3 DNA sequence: TGTGCCAGCAGTTTATGGGGGGGATCCACCGGGGAGCTGTTTTTT.

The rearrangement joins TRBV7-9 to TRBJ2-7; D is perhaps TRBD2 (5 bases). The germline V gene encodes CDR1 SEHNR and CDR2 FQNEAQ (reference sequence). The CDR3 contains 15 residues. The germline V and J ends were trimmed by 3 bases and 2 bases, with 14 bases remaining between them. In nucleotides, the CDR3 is TGTGCCAGCAGCTTCGTTCTGGAGACTACCTACGAGCAGTACTTC. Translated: CASSFVLETTYEQYF.

CDR3 DNA: TGTGCCAGCAGGAACGGGACAGGGGTCACAGATACGCAGTATTTT. Protein: CASRNGTGVTDTQYF. This chain connects TRBV13 to TRBJ2-3; 10 positions agree with TRBD1. The CDR3 loop spans 15 amino acids. Trimming cost V 6 bases and J 2 bases; bases outside gene matches: 5. The germline V gene has CDR1 PRHDT and CDR2 FYEKMQ (reference sequence).

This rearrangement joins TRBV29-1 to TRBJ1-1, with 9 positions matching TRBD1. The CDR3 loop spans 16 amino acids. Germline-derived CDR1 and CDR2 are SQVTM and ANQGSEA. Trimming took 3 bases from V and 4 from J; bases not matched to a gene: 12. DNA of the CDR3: TGCAGCGTTGATTTGGGGACAGGGAGAGTGAGCACTGAAGCTTTCTTT. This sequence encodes CSVDLGTGRVSTEAFF.

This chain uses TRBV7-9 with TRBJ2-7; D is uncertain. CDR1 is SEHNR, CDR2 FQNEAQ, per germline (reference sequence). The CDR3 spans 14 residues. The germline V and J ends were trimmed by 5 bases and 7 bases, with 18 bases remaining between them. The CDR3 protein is CASSGVGWTPEQYF. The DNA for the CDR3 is TGTGCCAGCAGCGGGGTAGGGTGGACCCCAGAGCAGTACTTC. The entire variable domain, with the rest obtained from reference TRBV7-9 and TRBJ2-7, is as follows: DTGVSQNPRHKITKRGQNVTFRCDPISEHNRLYWYRQTLGQGPEFLTYFQNEAQLEKSRLLSDRFSAERPKGSFSTLEIQRTEQGDSAMYLCASSGVGWTPEQYFGPGTRLTVT.

The CDR3 is CASSWAYSTEAFF. For the CDR3, the DNA is TGTGCCAGCAGTTGGGCCTATAGCACTGAAGCTTTCTTT. The chain combines TRBV27 with TRBJ1-1; no firm D call. The germline V and J ends were trimmed by 4 bases and 4 bases, with 10 bases remaining between them. The CDR3 length is 13 residues. CDR1 MNHEY and CDR2 SMNVEV come from the germline V gene (reference sequence).

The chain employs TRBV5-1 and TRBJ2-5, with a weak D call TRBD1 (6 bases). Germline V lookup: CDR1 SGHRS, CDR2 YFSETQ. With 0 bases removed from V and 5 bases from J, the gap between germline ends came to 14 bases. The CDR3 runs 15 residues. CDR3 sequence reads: CASSLEGGVRETQYF. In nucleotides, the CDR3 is TGCGCCAGCAGCTTGGAAGGGGGAGTGAGGGAGACCCAGTACTTC.

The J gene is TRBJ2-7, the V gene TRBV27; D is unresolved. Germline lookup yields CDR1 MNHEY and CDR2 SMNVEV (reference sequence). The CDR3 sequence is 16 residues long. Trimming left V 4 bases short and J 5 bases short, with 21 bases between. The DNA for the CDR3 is TGTGCCAGCAGTTCTCCCCCCCGCCAGTCTCCTGACGAGCAGTACTTC. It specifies CASSSPPRQSPDEQYF.

CDR3 in DNA: TGCGCCAGCAGCTTGGATGGGACAGGAACTAGCGGGAGGCCCTCCTTCTACGAGCAGTACTTC. As protein: CASSLDGTGTSGRPSFYEQYF. V is TRBV5-1 and J is TRBJ2-7, with TRBD2 matching 12 bases. V shed 0 bases and J 3 bases; nucleotides not matched to a gene: 19. CDR1 is SGHRS and CDR2 is YFSETQ in the germline V gene. The CDR3 has 21 residues.

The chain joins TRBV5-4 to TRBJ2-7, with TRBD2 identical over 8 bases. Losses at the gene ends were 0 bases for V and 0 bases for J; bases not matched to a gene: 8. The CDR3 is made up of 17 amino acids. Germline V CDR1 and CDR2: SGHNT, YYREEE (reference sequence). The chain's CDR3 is CASSLALSSGNSYEQYF. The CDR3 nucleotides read TGTGCCAGCAGCTTGGCCCTTAGTAGCGGGAACTCCTACGAGCAGTACTTC.